Here is one TCR beta chain with its context. Profiling relied on immunoSEQ multiplex PCR, and the TCRdb table lists in-frame clones only, not all of them. The data hold 250,000 to 350,000 clones, with roughly 85% observed a single time. Trimming took 11 bases from V and 0 from J; bases not matched to a gene: 6. Germline assignment: CDR1 MGHDK and CDR2 SYGVNS. The CDR3 has 14 residues. This entry comes from a study of blood T cell repertoires in COVID-19. For the study at large: The study drew acute and convalescent COVID-19 samples from the United States, Italy and Spain. From T cells, B-cell-depleted T cells, or PBMCs came the material, which was cDNA or gDNA.

Specimen: PBMCs or T cells enriched from blood (not recorded which). The chain links TRBV25-1 to TRBJ1-3; 8 nucleotides line up with TRBD1. The source is a woman between 45 and 60 years old who had recovered from COVID-19. The CDR3 DNA is TGTGCCGTGCAGACAGGGGACTCTGGAAACACCATATATTTT. This gives the protein CAVQTGDSGNTIYF.